The TCR beta chain described here comes from a study of breast tumors, draining lymph nodes, adjacent tissues. V dropped 5 bases and J dropped 2; count of bases not matched to a gene: 4. This CDR3 is built from 15 residues. Germline-derived CDR1 and CDR2 are MNHEY and SMNVEV (reference sequence). The lymph nodes were axillary draining lymph nodes from breast cancer patients. TCRdb ran MiXCR on the multiplex PCR reads and lists one entry per CDR3 protein. The sample has under 350,000 distinct CDR3 sequences; roughly 31% are singletons. The TCR originated in a female donor with breast cancer. Some clones in this sample may be carry-over from other donors' samples. Material for sequencing was axillary lymph node tissue. V gene TRBV27 combines with J gene TRBJ2-1; 9 nucleotides line up with TRBD1. The DNA for the CDR3 is TGTGCCAGCAGTAAAGGGACAGGGCCCTACAATGAGCAGTTCTTC. Translation: CASSKGTGPYNEQFF.